The present T cell receptor beta chain was sequenced within a study of human T cells and chemical hapten exposure. This clonotype was picked up many times. TCRdb re-derived calls from the RACE reads in MiXCR, one entry per CDR3 protein. The table has about 380,000 distinct CDR3 sequences, roughly 4.6% seen once. This CDR3 is built from 14 residues. Germline loops: CDR1 KGHSH, CDR2 LQKENI. V was cut by 0 bases and J by 2 bases, with 7 bases left in between. Documented time point: pre-sensitization, week 0. Treatment indicated: therapeutic diphenylcyclopropenone sensitization with weekly scalp DPC. Each patch test followed a blood draw.

The sequence was collected from a woman in her 50s with alopecia areata. Some clones in this sample may be carry-over from other donors' samples. The chain recombines TRBV18 with TRBJ2-5; D unresolved. The sample consisted of whole blood, taken in connection with sensitization to the hapten diphenylcyclopropenone (DPC). The chain's CDR3 is CASSPPGQQETQYF. CDR3 in DNA: TGTGCCAGCTCACCACCGGGTCAGCAAGAGACCCAGTACTTC. Full variable domain (outside the CDR3, taken from reference TRBV18 and TRBJ2-5): NAGVMQNPRHLVRRRGQEARLRCSPMKGHSHVYWYRQLPEEGLKFMVYLQKENIIDESGMPKERFSAEFPKEGPSILRIQQVVRGDSAAYFCASSPPGQQETQYFGPGTRLLVL.